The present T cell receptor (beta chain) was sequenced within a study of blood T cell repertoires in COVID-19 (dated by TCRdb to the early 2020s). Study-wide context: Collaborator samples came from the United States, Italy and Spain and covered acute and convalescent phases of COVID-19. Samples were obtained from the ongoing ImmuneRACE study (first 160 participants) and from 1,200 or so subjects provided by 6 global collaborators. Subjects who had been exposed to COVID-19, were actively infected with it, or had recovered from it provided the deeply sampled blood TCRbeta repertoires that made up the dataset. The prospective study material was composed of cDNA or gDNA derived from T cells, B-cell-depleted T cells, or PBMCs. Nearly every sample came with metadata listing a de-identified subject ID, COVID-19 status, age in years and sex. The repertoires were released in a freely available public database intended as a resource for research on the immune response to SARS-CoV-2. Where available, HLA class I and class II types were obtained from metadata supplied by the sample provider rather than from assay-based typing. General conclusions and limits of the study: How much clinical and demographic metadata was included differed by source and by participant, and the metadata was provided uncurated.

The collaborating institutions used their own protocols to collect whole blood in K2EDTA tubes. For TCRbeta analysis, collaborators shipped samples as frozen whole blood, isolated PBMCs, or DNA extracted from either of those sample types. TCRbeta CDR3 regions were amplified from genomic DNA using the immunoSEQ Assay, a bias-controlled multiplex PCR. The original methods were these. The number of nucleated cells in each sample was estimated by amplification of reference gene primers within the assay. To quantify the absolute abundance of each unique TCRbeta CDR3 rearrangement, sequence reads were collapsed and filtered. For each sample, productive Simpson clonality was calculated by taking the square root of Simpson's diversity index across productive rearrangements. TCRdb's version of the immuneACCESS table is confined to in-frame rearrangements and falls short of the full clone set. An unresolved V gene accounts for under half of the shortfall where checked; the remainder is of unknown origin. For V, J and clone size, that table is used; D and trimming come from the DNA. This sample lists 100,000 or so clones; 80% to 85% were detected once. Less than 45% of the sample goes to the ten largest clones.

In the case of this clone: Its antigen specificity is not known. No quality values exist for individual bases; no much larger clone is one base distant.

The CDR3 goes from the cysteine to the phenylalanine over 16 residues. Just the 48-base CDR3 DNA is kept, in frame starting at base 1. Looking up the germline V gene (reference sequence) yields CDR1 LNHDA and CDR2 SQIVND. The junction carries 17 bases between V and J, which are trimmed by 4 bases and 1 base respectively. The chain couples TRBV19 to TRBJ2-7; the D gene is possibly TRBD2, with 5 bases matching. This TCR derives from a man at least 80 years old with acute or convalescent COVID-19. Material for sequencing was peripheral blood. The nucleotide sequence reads TGTGCCAGTAGTACCGGCCCCGGGAAGCAATCCTACGAGCAGTACTTC. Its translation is CASSTGPGKQSYEQYF.